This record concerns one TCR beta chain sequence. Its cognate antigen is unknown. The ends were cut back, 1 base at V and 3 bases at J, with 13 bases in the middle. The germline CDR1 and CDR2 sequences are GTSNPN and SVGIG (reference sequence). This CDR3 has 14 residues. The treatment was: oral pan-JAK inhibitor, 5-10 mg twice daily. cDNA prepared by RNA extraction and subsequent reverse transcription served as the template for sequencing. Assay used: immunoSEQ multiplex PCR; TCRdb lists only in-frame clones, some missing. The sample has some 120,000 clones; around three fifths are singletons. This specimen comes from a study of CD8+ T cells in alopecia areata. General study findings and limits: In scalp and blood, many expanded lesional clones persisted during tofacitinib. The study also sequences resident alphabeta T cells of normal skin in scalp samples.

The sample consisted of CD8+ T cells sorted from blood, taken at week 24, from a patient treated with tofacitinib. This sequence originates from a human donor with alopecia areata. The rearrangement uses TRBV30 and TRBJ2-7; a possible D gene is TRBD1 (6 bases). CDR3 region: CAWSDPGTNYEQYF. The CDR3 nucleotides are TGTGCCTGGAGTGACCCCGGGACAAACTACGAGCAGTACTTC. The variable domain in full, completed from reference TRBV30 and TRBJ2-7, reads SQTIHQWPATLVQPVGSPLSLECTVEGTSNPNLYWYRQAAGRGLQLLFYSVGIGQISSEVPQNLSASRPQDRQFILSSKKLLLSDSGFYLCAWSDPGTNYEQYFGPGTRLTVT.